Following are 22 T cell receptor beta chains from one sample sequenced in a study of cytomegalovirus exposure and HLA in healthy donors. The PCR made use of 60 Vbeta and 13 Jbeta primers. Measured with immunoSEQ multiplex PCR; TCRdb has only the in-frame clones, and not every one. The table has approximately 260,000 clones, roughly four fifths seen once. Sequenced: PBMCs. The receptors originated from a woman in her 40s in good health and CMV-seropositive.

The rearrangement links TRBV13 to TRBJ2-1, with 13 bases aligning to TRBD2. CDR1 PRHDT and CDR2 FYEKMQ come from the germline V gene (reference sequence). The CDR3 has 17 residues. Unmatched junction bases numbered 5, after V lost 0 bases and J lost 6 bases. CDR3 nucleotides: TGTGCCAGCAGCTTAGGCCCTGGGACTAGCGGGACCAATGAGCAGTTCTTC. Translation gives CASSLGPGTSGTNEQFF.

This clone was seen only a few times. The chain has TRBV5-1 and TRBJ2-3, with 7 bases aligning to TRBD1. CDR1 and CDR2 (germline): SGHRS, YFSETQ. There are 14 residues in the CDR3. Trimming at V came to 0 bases and at J to 6 bases, leaving 4 bases not matched to a gene. The CDR3 bases are TGCGCCAGCAGCTTGGTGACAGGGATGGATACGCAGTATTTT. It encodes CASSLVTGMDTQYF.

The rearrangement links TRBV2 to TRBJ2-5; TRBD1 matches at 7 bases. The CDR3 contains 13 residues. The germline V gene encodes CDR1 SNHLY and CDR2 FYNNEI. With 7 bases clipped from V and 1 base from J, the junction kept 3 bases outside the gene matches. The CDR3 here is CASTRDSQETQYF. As DNA, the CDR3 is TGTGCCAGCACACGGGACAGCCAAGAGACCCAGTACTTC.

The V gene is TRBV5-6, the J gene TRBJ1-1; possible D gene TRBD1, 6 bases. Germline CDR1 and CDR2: SGHDT and YYEEEE. The CDR3 has 17 residues. Trimming removed 4 bases from V and 5 bases from J, with 24 bases in between. This chain's CDR3 is CASSPPGQTGGRTEAFF. For the CDR3, the DNA is TGTGCCAGCAGCCCTCCCGGACAGACGGGGGGAAGGACTGAAGCTTTCTTT.

This clone has just a few counts. The CDR3 DNA reads TGTGCCAGCAGCTTAGCGGGGAGGGCCGCCGGGGAGCTGTTTTTT. This gives the protein CASSLAGRAAGELFF. The chain recombines TRBV11-3 with TRBJ2-2, with 7 bases that match TRBD2. V lost 1 base to trimming and J lost 6 bases; unmatched junction nucleotides: 5. CDR1 and CDR2 (germline): SGHNT, YENEEA. The CDR3 length is 15 residues.

This clone was seen only once. V and J are TRBV6-5 and TRBJ2-7; the D gene is possibly TRBD1 (6 bases). The length of the CDR3 is 12 residues. CDR1 and CDR2 from the germline V gene are MNHEY and SVGAGI. Between the trimmed V and J ends, which lost 6 bases and 12 bases, there was a span of 18 bases. DNA for the CDR3: TGTGCCAGCAGCCCCGGGACACCTGTTTGGTACTTC. Amino acid sequence: CASSPGTPVWYF.

This chain uses TRBV7-9 with TRBJ2-3, with D possibly matching TRBD2 (5 bases). Per the germline V gene, CDR1 is SEHNR and CDR2 is FQNEAQ (reference sequence). This CDR3 comprises 18 residues. Trimming left V 0 bases short and J 1 base short, with 17 bases between. Here the CDR3 DNA reads TGTGCCAGCAGCTTAGCGGTTTTTTCGGGAAGGGGCACAGATACGCAGTATTTT. Protein product: CASSLAVFSGRGTDTQYF.

This clone was picked up one time. The V gene is TRBV6-1, the J gene TRBJ2-7; D perhaps matches TRBD2 (5 bases). V gave up 8 bases and J gave up 4 bases, with 15 bases separating them. This CDR3 contains 13 residues. Germline V lookup: CDR1 MNHNS, CDR2 SASEGT. CDR3 amino acids: CASLTPPGYEQYF. CDR3 DNA: TGTGCCAGCCTAACCCCTCCGGGGTACGAGCAGTACTTC.

The chain has TRBV5-4 and TRBJ2-5; D may be TRBD2 (6 bases). The CDR3 extends over 15 amino acids. V shed 2 bases and J shed 5 bases, with 16 bases lying between them. Per the germline V gene, CDR1 is SGHNT and CDR2 is YYREEE (reference sequence). CDR3 loop: CASSLAGGSGETQYF. The CDR3, as DNA: TGTGCCAGCAGCTTAGCCGGGGGAAGCGGGGAGACCCAGTACTTC.

This CDR3 is CASSLKTSITQNEQYF. DNA for the CDR3: TGTGCCAGCAGCCTCAAGACTAGCATAACCCAAAACGAGCAGTACTTC. This rearrangement joins TRBV5-4 to TRBJ2-7, with TRBD2 identical over 7 bases. Germline CDR1 reads SGHNT; CDR2 reads YYREEE (reference sequence). V trimming: 4 bases; J trimming: 5 bases; junction bases outside the gene matches: 15. The CDR3 loop spans 16 amino acids.

The CDR3 spells CSVDQQGAGYTF. CDR3 DNA sequence: TGCAGCGTTGATCAACAGGGGGCTGGCTACACCTTC. The rearrangement links TRBV29-1 to TRBJ1-2, with 9 bases lining up with TRBD1. Per the germline V gene, CDR1 is SQVTM and CDR2 is ANQGSEA. The V segment lost 3 bases and the J segment 7 bases; nucleotides outside the gene matches: 3. The CDR3 sequence is 12 residues long.

The chain has TRBV19 and TRBJ1-3; TRBD1 agrees at 8 bases. The CDR3 is made up of 15 amino acids. Unmatched junction bases numbered 7, after V lost 3 bases and J lost 6 bases. Germline CDR1 and CDR2: LNHDA and SQIVND (reference sequence). CDR3: CASSMAGGLQNTIYF. For the CDR3, the DNA is TGTGCCAGTAGTATGGCAGGGGGCTTGCAAAACACCATATATTTT.

This chain connects TRBV10-2 to TRBJ2-5; TRBD2 aligns across 14 bases. Germline CDR1 and CDR2: WSHSY and SAAADI. This CDR3 spans 17 amino acids. The trim removed 8 bases at V and 5 bases at J, leaving 13 bases unmatched. CDR3 residues: CASGGGLAGGSAETQYF. CDR3 bases: TGCGCCAGCGGAGGTGGACTAGCGGGAGGATCGGCGGAGACCCAGTACTTC.

The J gene is TRBJ1-1, the V gene TRBV7-2, with a possible D match to TRBD1 (5 bases). This CDR3 contains 14 residues. Germline CDR1 and CDR2: SGHTA and FQGNSA. V lost 2 bases and J lost 9, with 16 bases in between. CDR3 protein: CASSLWGSGGKAFF. The CDR3 DNA reads as TGTGCCAGCAGCTTATGGGGGTCGGGGGGAAAAGCTTTCTTT.

This clone has just one count. V and J are TRBV27 and TRBJ2-6; 7 nucleotides match TRBD1. Germline assignment: CDR1 MNHEY and CDR2 SMNVEV (reference sequence). The ends lost 5 bases at V and 0 bases at J; junction bases unmatched: 13. This CDR3 spans 19 amino acids. CDR3 bases: TGTGCCAGCAGTAGCCGACGGGGACAGACCCTCTCTGGGGCCAACGTCCTGACTTTC. Translating gives CASSSRRGQTLSGANVLTF.

The CDR3 DNA reads as TGTGCCAGCAGCCCTCACACCTCTGGGGCCAACGTCCTGACTTTC. As protein: CASSPHTSGANVLTF. The gene calls are TRBV5-4 and TRBJ2-6, with no clear D. Germline V gives CDR1 SGHNT, CDR2 YYREEE (reference sequence). This CDR3 is 15 amino acids long. V was pared by 4 bases and J by 0 bases, with 8 bases between.

As to this clone: At the DNA level, this CDR3 is encoded by other sequences in the same sample as well. V usage is TRBV27 and J usage is TRBJ2-7; 8 nucleotides line up with TRBD1. Germline trimming cut 4 bases from V and 2 bases from J; bases unmatched to any gene: 1. This CDR3 has 13 residues. Germline CDR1 and CDR2: MNHEY and SMNVEV (reference sequence). In DNA form, the CDR3 reads TGTGCCAGCAGTTACAGGGGGGCCTACGAGCAGTACTTC. It translates to CASSYRGAYEQYF.

The chain recombines TRBV7-3 with TRBJ2-5; D is possibly TRBD2 (5 bases). V gave up 5 bases and J gave up 0 bases, with 13 bases separating them. Germline CDR1 and CDR2: SGHTA and FQGTGA. The CDR3 sequence is 15 residues long. CDR3: CASSPRGGDQETQYF. For the CDR3, the DNA is TGTGCCAGCAGCCCACGGGGTGGGGACCAAGAGACCCAGTACTTC. Full variable domain (missing parts from reference TRBV7-3 and TRBJ2-5): GAGVSQTPSNKVTEKGKYVELRCDPISGHTALYWYRQSLGQGPEFLIYFQGTGAADDSGLPNDRFFAVRPEGSVSTLKIQRTERGDSAVYLCASSPRGGDQETQYFGPGTRLLVL.

The rearrangement links TRBV4-3 to TRBJ2-3; 8 nucleotides align to TRBD2. There are 17 residues in the CDR3. Germline V gene sequence: CDR1 LGHNA, CDR2 YSLEER. V lost 0 bases and J lost 2; bases outside the gene matches: 7. CDR3 bases: TGCGCCAGCAGCCAAGATCGGGGGGGCAGCAACACAGATACGCAGTATTTT. Residues: CASSQDRGGSNTDTQYF.

The chain joins TRBV28 to TRBJ2-2, with 10 bases aligning to TRBD2. V lost 1 base, J lost 5 bases, and 4 bases stayed unmatched. Germline V gives CDR1 MDHEN, CDR2 SYDVKM. This CDR3 is 16 amino acids long. The CDR3 DNA reads TGTGCCAGCAGTTTATCGACTAGCGGGTGGACCGGGGAGCTGTTTTTT. Amino acids: CASSLSTSGWTGELFF.

In this sample, this clone turned up once. The chain links TRBV28 to TRBJ2-7, with a weak D call TRBD2 (5 bases). From germline, CDR1 is MDHEN and CDR2 SYDVKM. Trimming pared 2 bases from V and 3 bases from J, leaving 8 bases between. The CDR3 has 13 amino acids. CDR3 loop: CASSLIAIYEQYF. The CDR3 nucleotides are TGTGCCAGCAGTTTAATAGCGATCTACGAGCAGTACTTC.

This chain joins TRBV15 and TRBJ2-5; 8 bases are shared with TRBD1. The V segment lost 0 bases and the J segment 4 bases; nucleotides outside the gene matches: 7. From germline, CDR1 is LNHNV and CDR2 YYDKDF (reference sequence). This CDR3 spans 16 amino acids. This CDR3 is CATSRDQQGVVETQYF. The CDR3 coding sequence is TGTGCCACCAGCAGAGATCAACAGGGGGTTGTAGAGACCCAGTACTTC.